The 20 T cell receptor beta chains reported below all come from one sample, sequenced in a study of OX40 agonist ivuxolimab in advanced cancers. The table came from immunoSEQ multiplex PCR; TCRdb's copy has only in-frame clones and leaves some out. The table lists roughly 56,000 clones, approximately 84% of them singletons. The specimen was CD4+ or CD8+ T cells sorted from blood, collected in a trial of the OX40 agonist ivuxolimab. The receptors were sampled from an adult with an advanced solid tumor such as melanoma, head and neck, liver or kidney cancer.

The rearrangement links TRBV7-6 to TRBJ2-7; a possible D gene is TRBD2 (6 bases). The CDR3 length is 12 residues. Germline V lookup: CDR1 SGHVS, CDR2 FNYEAQ. Between the trimmed V and J ends, which lost 5 bases and 6 bases, there was a span of 11 bases. CDR3 in DNA: TGTGCCAGCAGCCACGGGAGCCCCGAGCAGTACTTC. The encoded protein is CASSHGSPEQYF.

This clone was recorded once. The rearrangement uses TRBV15 and TRBJ2-1, with D possibly being TRBD1 (5 bases). Trimming removed 1 base from V and 5 bases from J, with 15 bases in between. The CDR3 has 16 residues. Germline CDR1 reads LNHNV; CDR2 reads YYDKDF (reference sequence). The chain's CDR3 is CATSRGQGRMHNEQFF. DNA of the CDR3: TGTGCCACCAGCAGAGGTCAGGGAAGGATGCACAATGAGCAGTTCTTC.

The chain is built from TRBV6-1 and TRBJ2-5, with no clear D. Trimming removed 2 bases from V and 4 bases from J, with 8 bases in between. The CDR3 is 13 residues long. Per germline, CDR1 MNHNS and CDR2 SASEGT. This CDR3 is CASSELLGETQYF. The CDR3 bases are TGTGCCAGCAGTGAACTTCTCGGAGAGACCCAGTACTTC.

DNA for the CDR3: TGTGCCAGCAGTGCACCGACTAGGGAAGGCTCCTACGAGCAGTACTTC. It yields the protein CASSAPTREGSYEQYF. The V gene is TRBV28, the J gene TRBJ2-7; the D gene is possibly TRBD2 (6 bases). Trimming pared 5 bases from V and 0 bases from J, leaving 17 bases between. The CDR3 loop spans 16 amino acids. In germline, CDR1 is MDHEN, CDR2 SYDVKM.

This chain uses TRBV15 with TRBJ1-5; D ambiguous. V lost 1 base, J lost 2 bases, and 9 bases lay in between. The germline CDR1 and CDR2 sequences are LNHNV and YYDKDF (reference sequence). The CDR3 runs to 15 residues. Here the CDR3 DNA reads TGTGCCACCAGCAGAGGTTTAAACGGCAATCAGCCCCAGCATTTT. Encoded protein: CATSRGLNGNQPQHF.

About this clone itself: This sample also contains other DNA sequences that code for the same CDR3. This chain connects TRBV28 to TRBJ1-3, with unresolved D. Germline V gene lookup returns CDR1 MDHEN and CDR2 SYDVKM. The CDR3 has 17 residues. The ends were cut back, 9 bases at V and 0 bases at J, with 21 bases in the middle. The CDR3 region has the DNA TGTGCCAGTAGCCCCACCGGACTCTTCAGCTCTGGAAACACCATATATTTT. Its protein product is CASSPTGLFSSGNTIYF.

This rearrangement joins TRBV11-3 to TRBJ2-2; D remains unclear. With 1 base removed from V and 7 bases from J, the gap between germline ends came to 10 bases. CDR1 is SGHNT and CDR2 is YENEEA in the germline V gene. The CDR3 is 14 residues long. CDR3 nucleotide sequence: TGTGCCAGCAGCTTAGGGATATTGGGCGGGGAGCTGTTTTTT. Translating gives CASSLGILGGELFF.

This chain connects TRBV7-9 to TRBJ2-3; a weak D match, TRBD2 (5 bases). V gave up 5 bases and J gave up 6 bases, with 21 bases separating them. Germline values: CDR1 SEHNR, CDR2 FQNEAQ (reference sequence). The length of the CDR3 is 16 residues. The CDR3 DNA is TGTGCCAGCAGCGCCCTGGGGAGCGTGGGTTTTGATACGCAGTATTTT. This encodes CASSALGSVGFDTQYF.

The rearrangement links TRBV6-5 to TRBJ2-7; the D gene is possibly TRBD1 (5 bases). The V end was cut by 8 bases, the J end by 7 bases, with 21 bases between. The length of the CDR3 is 14 residues. Germline lookup yields CDR1 MNHEY and CDR2 SVGAGI. CDR3 sequence reads: CASASLGPSREQYF. CDR3 DNA: TGTGCCAGCGCCTCCTTGGGGCCCTCTAGAGAGCAGTACTTC.

The chain joins TRBV19 to TRBJ2-2, with D possibly being TRBD1 or TRBD2 (6 bases each). Trimming removed 4 bases at V and 3 bases at J, with 9 bases between. The germline CDR1 and CDR2 sequences are LNHDA and SQIVND (reference sequence). The CDR3 spans 14 residues. The CDR3 reads CASSRGAHTGELFF. CDR3 bases: TGTGCCAGTAGTAGGGGGGCGCACACCGGGGAGCTGTTTTTT. Supplemented by reference TRBV19 and TRBJ2-2, the full variable domain reads DGGITQSPKYLFRKEGQNVTLSCEQNLNHDAMYWYRQDPGQGLRLIYYSQIVNDFQKGDIAEGYSVSREKKESFPLTVTSAQKNPTAFYLCASSRGAHTGELFFGEGSRLTVL.

CDR3: CASSLNRAQPSYEQYF. The CDR3 DNA reads as TGTGCCAGCAGCCTCAACCGGGCCCAACCTTCTTACGAGCAGTACTTC. This sequence joins TRBV7-8 and TRBJ2-7; D is ambiguous. Germline assignment: CDR1 SGHVS and CDR2 FQNEAQ. The CDR3 spans 16 residues. With 5 bases removed from V and 4 bases from J, the gap between germline ends came to 21 bases. Combining the CDR3 with reference TRBV7-8 and TRBJ2-7 gives the whole variable domain GAGVSQSPRYKVAKRGQDVALRCDPISGHVSLFWYQQALGQGPEFLTYFQNEAQLDKSGLPSDRFFAERPEGSVSTLKIQRTQQEDSAVYLCASSLNRAQPSYEQYFGPGTRLTVT.

The chain is built from TRBV5-4 and TRBJ2-7; D unresolved. Germline V gene lookup returns CDR1 SGHNT and CDR2 YYREEE (reference sequence). The CDR3 runs 13 residues. With 4 bases removed from V and 3 bases from J, the gap between germline ends came to 11 bases. The CDR3 reads CASSQEPSYEQYF. The CDR3 nucleotides are TGTGCCAGCAGCCAAGAACCGAGCTACGAGCAGTACTTC.

The rearrangement uses TRBV28 and TRBJ2-5; D possibly corresponds to TRBD1 (6 bases). With 4 bases removed from V and 2 bases from J, the gap between germline ends came to 8 bases. This CDR3 spans 13 amino acids. Germline V gene lookup returns CDR1 MDHEN and CDR2 SYDVKM. The chain's CDR3 is CASSSGQQETQYF. The DNA for the CDR3 is TGTGCCAGCAGTTCCGGACAGCAAGAGACCCAGTACTTC.

V gene TRBV7-3 combines with J gene TRBJ2-1; D could derive from TRBD1 or TRBD2 (5 bases each). This CDR3 region has 16 residues. Germline CDR1 is SGHTA and CDR2 is FQGTGA. Trimming removed 5 bases from V and 3 bases from J, with 17 bases in between. CDR3: CASSIYLGTDYNEQFF. The CDR3 bases are TGTGCCAGCAGCATATACCTAGGGACCGACTACAATGAGCAGTTCTTC.

This clone was seen more than once but under ten times. This chain links TRBV2 with TRBJ2-7; D may be TRBD1 or TRBD2 (5 bases each). Germline V gene sequence: CDR1 SNHLY, CDR2 FYNNEI. The length of the CDR3 is 15 residues. V was clipped by 4 bases and J by 1 base, with 14 bases between them. The DNA for the CDR3 is TGTGCCAGCAGTGGGGACCAACGAGGGTCCTACGAGCAGTACTTC. Protein product: CASSGDQRGSYEQYF.

V is TRBV5-1 and J is TRBJ1-2; D might be TRBD1 (5 bases). CDR3 length: 16 amino acids. CDR1 is SGHRS and CDR2 is YFSETQ in the germline V gene. V was shortened by 4 bases and J by 6 bases, with 22 bases between the two germline ends. Written as DNA, the CDR3 is TGCGCCAGCAGCCCCGACCTGGGTGGGGGAGTGAATGGCTACACCTTC. It codes for CASSPDLGGGVNGYTF.

This chain connects TRBV5-8 to TRBJ2-5; D remains ambiguous. There are 14 residues in the CDR3. Germline-derived CDR1 and CDR2 are SGHTS and YDEGEE. Trimming took off 0 bases at V and 2 bases at J, with 8 bases between the two ends. The CDR3 DNA is TGTGCCAGCAGCTTGGTTGCAGAGCAAGAGACCCAGTACTTC. Translating gives CASSLVAEQETQYF.

The chain carries TRBV11-2 and TRBJ2-2, with D possibly TRBD1 on 6 matching bases. Per germline, CDR1 SGHAT and CDR2 FQNNGV. V shed 5 bases and J shed 1 base, with 8 bases lying between them. The CDR3 is 14 residues long. The CDR3 here is CASSLTGNTGELFF. Written as DNA, the CDR3 is TGTGCCAGCAGCCTGACAGGGAACACCGGGGAGCTGTTTTTT.

This clone was picked up one time. This CDR3 fails to terminate in the conserved phenylalanine or tryptophan, so it likely reflects a read error. The DNA is omitted, as the CDR3 cannot be located on it reliably, and the CDR3 follows TCRdb's listing. The V call is TRBV4-3, the J call TRBJ1-5. The length of the CDR3 is 11 amino acids, counting both ends. CDR1 is LGHNA and CDR2 is YSLEER in the germline V gene. The CDR3 here is CASSHGDRPAP.

V and J are TRBV9 and TRBJ2-5; D is unresolved. TRBJ2-7 matches the DNA end more closely, so the J call is doubtful. The CDR3 has 14 amino acids. In germline, CDR1 is SGDLS, CDR2 YYNGEE. In DNA form, the CDR3 reads TGTGCCAGCAGCGTAGGTATCACCTCCTACGAGCAGTACTTC. Its translation: CASSVGITSYEQYF.